Listed below are T cell receptor beta chains from one sample, sequenced in a study of T cell responses to AZD1222 COVID-19 vaccine. Sequencing was performed with immunoSEQ multiplex PCR; in TCRdb, only in-frame clones are kept and a portion is missing. Among over 150,000 clones, over 85% were seen once, and the ten largest hold around 18%. This material consisted of peripheral blood, taken on day 0 of AZD1222 vaccination. The receptors were gathered from an adult in good health. Both conserved end residues are part of each CDR3. D genes are given only for firm matches. A clone size is listed for some rows: how often the clone was seen (once, few, many), or a class if it is expanded.

CDR3 protein,CDR3 DNA,V gene,D gene,clone size,J gene
CASSPTGGSYGYTF,TGTGCCAGCAGCCCGACAGGGGGCAGCTATGGCTACACCTTC,TRBV7-2,TRBD1,NA,TRBJ1-2
CASSPHVGGEAFF,TGTGCCAGCAGTCCCCACGTAGGGGGAGAAGCTTTCTTT,TRBV25-1,NA,NA,TRBJ1-1
CASSFGHQPQHF,TGTGCCAGCAGTTTCGGGCATCAGCCCCAGCATTTT,TRBV12-3/TRBV12-4,NA,NA,TRBJ1-5
CASSLGGPGGTEAFF,TGTGCCAGCAGCTTAGGGGGGCCTGGTGGCACTGAAGCTTTCTTT,TRBV7-8,NA,NA,TRBJ1-1
CASSPRTGRNSPLHF,TGTGCCAGCAGTCCTCGGACGGGGAGGAATTCACCCCTCCACTTT,TRBV28,NA,NA,TRBJ1-6
CASSTGPEETQYF,TGCGCCAGCAGCACGGGACCCGAGGAGACCCAGTACTTC,TRBV5-1,NA,NA,TRBJ2-5
CASSYSGVFQETQYF,TGTGCCAGCAGTTACTCGGGTGTGTTTCAAGAGACCCAGTACTTC,TRBV6-5,NA,once,TRBJ2-5
CASSLAPQGSSSYGYTF,TGCGCCAGCAGCTTGGCCCCCCAGGGGTCAAGTTCCTATGGCTACACCTTC,TRBV5-1,NA,NA,TRBJ1-2
CASSYSMGRTEAFF,TGTGCCAGCAGTTACTCGATGGGGCGCACTGAAGCTTTCTTT,TRBV6-5,NA,NA,TRBJ1-1
CASSPLGQTNYGYTF,TGTGCCAGCAGCCCACTGGGACAGACTAACTATGGCTACACCTTC,TRBV11-2,TRBD1,NA,TRBJ1-2
CASSELDYHNEQFF,TGTGCCAGCAGTGAATTGGACTATCACAATGAGCAGTTCTTC,TRBV6-1,NA,NA,TRBJ2-1
CASSPGQGQGGRSPLHF,TGTGCCAGCAGTCCCGGACAGGGACAGGGAGGCCGATCACCCCTCCACTTT,TRBV6-4,TRBD1,NA,TRBJ1-6
CASRAHSRNTEAFF,TGTGCCAGCAGAGCCCACTCAAGGAACACTGAAGCTTTCTTT,TRBV2,NA,NA,TRBJ1-1
CASSPPGGTQETQYF,TGTGCCAGCTCACCACCGGGCGGGACTCAAGAGACCCAGTACTTC,TRBV18,NA,NA,TRBJ2-5
CASSSGYF,TGTGCCAGCAGCTCGGGGTACTTC,TRBV5-8,NA,NA,TRBJ2-7
CASSREALNTGELFF,TGTGCCAGCTCAAGGGAGGCCTTGAACACCGGGGAGCTGTTTTTT,TRBV18,NA,NA,TRBJ2-2
CASSPRGLTGELFF,TGTGCCAGTAGTCCAAGGGGTCTCACCGGGGAGCTGTTTTTT,TRBV19,NA,NA,TRBJ2-2
CASSRTSGRVSYEQYF,TGTGCCAGTAGTAGGACTAGCGGGAGAGTTTCCTACGAGCAGTACTTC,TRBV19,TRBD2,NA,TRBJ2-7
CASSIATGNEKLFF,TGTGCCAGTAGTATAGCCACAGGGAATGAAAAACTGTTTTTT,TRBV19,NA,once,TRBJ1-4
CASSLVGITEAFF,TGTGCCAGCAGCCTGGTGGGCATCACTGAAGCTTTCTTT,TRBV28,NA,NA,TRBJ1-1
CASSSGLPNTEAFF,TGTGCCAGCAGCTCGGGACTTCCGAACACTGAAGCTTTCTTT,TRBV7-9,NA,once,TRBJ1-1
CASSYTPGGHTEAFF,TGTGCCAGCAGCTACACTCCAGGGGGGCACACTGAAGCTTTCTTT,TRBV11-3,TRBD1,NA,TRBJ1-1
CASSLATGKHEDEQYF,TGTGCCAGCAGCTTAGCGACGGGGAAGCATGAAGACGAGCAGTACTTC,TRBV7-9,NA,NA,TRBJ2-7
CASSEQMGGELFF,TGTGCCAGCAGCGAGCAAATGGGAGGGGAGCTGTTTTTT,TRBV11-3,NA,NA,TRBJ2-2
CASSRHRTSGRVGELFF,TGCGCCAGCAGCCGACATCGGACTAGCGGGAGGGTCGGGGAGCTGTTTTTT,TRBV5-1,TRBD2,NA,TRBJ2-2
CASSPLAGEETQYF,TGTGCCAGCAGCCCCCTAGCGGGAGAAGAGACCCAGTACTTC,TRBV3-1/TRBV3-2,TRBD2,NA,TRBJ2-5
CSVGVRGMAGNEQFF,TGCAGCGTTGGGGTGCGGGGGATGGCGGGCAATGAGCAGTTCTTC,TRBV29-1,TRBD2,NA,TRBJ2-1
CASSAQAYGYTF,TGTGCCAGCAGCGCCCAGGCCTATGGCTACACCTTC,TRBV9,NA,NA,TRBJ1-2
CASTPAAQETQYF,TGTGCCAGCACCCCTGCGGCCCAAGAGACCCAGTACTTC,TRBV7-2,NA,NA,TRBJ2-5
CASTNRRGWDTEAFF,TGTGCCAGCACCAACAGGAGGGGTTGGGACACTGAAGCTTTCTTT,TRBV7-8,NA,NA,TRBJ1-1
CASSYPRTGIFSPLHF,TGTGCCAGCAGTTACCCGCGGACAGGGATTTTTTCACCCCTCCACTTT,TRBV11-2,TRBD1,NA,TRBJ1-6
CASSFRQGHNYGYTF,TGTGCCAGCAGTTTTCGACAGGGCCATAACTATGGCTACACCTTC,TRBV6-5,TRBD1,NA,TRBJ1-2
CASSEKAADTQYF,TGTGCCAGCAGTGAAAAGGCAGCAGATACGCAGTATTTT,TRBV2,NA,NA,TRBJ2-3
CASSSAGTGTNEQFF,TGTGCCAGCAGCTCCGCCGGGACAGGGACCAATGAGCAGTTCTTC,TRBV11-3,TRBD1,NA,TRBJ2-1
CASSRDSISSYEQYF,TGTGCCAGCAGCCGGGACAGCATTAGCTCCTACGAGCAGTACTTC,TRBV9,TRBD1,NA,TRBJ2-7
CASSYSVPDNTEAFF,TGTGCCAGCAGTTACTCGGTTCCAGATAACACTGAAGCTTTCTTT,TRBV6-2/TRBV6-3,NA,NA,TRBJ1-1
CASSQAPRGFTEAFF,TGCGCCAGCAGCCAAGCTCCTCGAGGATTCACTGAAGCTTTCTTT,TRBV4-1,NA,NA,TRBJ1-1
CASSPRGRGNQPQHF,TGTGCCAGCTCACCACGAGGGCGCGGCAATCAGCCCCAGCATTTT,TRBV18,NA,once,TRBJ1-5
CSVPPHPTRGTQYF,TGCAGCGTTCCCCCACACCCCACCCGCGGGACCCAGTACTTC,TRBV29-1,NA,NA,TRBJ2-5
CASKVRGAAKNIQYF,TGTGCCAGTAAGGTACGAGGCGCGGCCAAAAACATTCAGTACTTC,TRBV19,NA,NA,TRBJ2-4
CASSKNMNTEAFF,TGTGCCAGCAGCAAAAATATGAACACTGAAGCTTTCTTT,TRBV21-1,NA,once,TRBJ1-1
CASSSMGIQYF,TGTGCCAGCAGCTCGATGGGCATTCAGTACTTC,TRBV5-6,NA,NA,TRBJ2-4
CASSLAGFGYTF,TGTGCCAGCAGCTTGGCAGGGTTTGGCTACACCTTC,TRBV5-6,NA,NA,TRBJ1-2
CASSWVRLANTGELFF,TGTGCCAGCAGTTGGGTCCGACTCGCGAACACCGGGGAGCTGTTTTTT,TRBV27,NA,NA,TRBJ2-2
CASSLMASRAGQPQHF,TGTGCCAGCAGTTTAATGGCTTCAAGGGCCGGCCAGCCCCAGCATTTT,TRBV28,NA,NA,TRBJ1-5
CASSYPGSNQPQHF,TGTGCCAGCAGTTACCCGGGGTCCAATCAGCCCCAGCATTTT,TRBV6-2/TRBV6-3,NA,once,TRBJ1-5
CASSLLDVLVVGTQYF,TGTGCCAGCAGCTTATTGGACGTTTTAGTCGTTGGGACCCAGTACTTC,TRBV7-9,NA,once,TRBJ2-5
CASRTGLYGYTF,TGTGCCAGTCGGACAGGGTTATATGGCTACACCTTC,TRBV19,TRBD1,NA,TRBJ1-2
CASSPPDNTEAFF,TGTGCCAGCAGTCCCCCAGATAACACTGAAGCTTTCTTT,TRBV6-1,NA,NA,TRBJ1-1
CASSLGRAYEQYF,TGTGCCAGCAGCTTAGGACGGGCCTACGAGCAGTACTTC,TRBV27,NA,NA,TRBJ2-7
CASSEGAGELFF,TGTGCCAGCTCGGAGGGGGCCGGGGAGCTGTTTTTT,TRBV28,NA,once,TRBJ2-2